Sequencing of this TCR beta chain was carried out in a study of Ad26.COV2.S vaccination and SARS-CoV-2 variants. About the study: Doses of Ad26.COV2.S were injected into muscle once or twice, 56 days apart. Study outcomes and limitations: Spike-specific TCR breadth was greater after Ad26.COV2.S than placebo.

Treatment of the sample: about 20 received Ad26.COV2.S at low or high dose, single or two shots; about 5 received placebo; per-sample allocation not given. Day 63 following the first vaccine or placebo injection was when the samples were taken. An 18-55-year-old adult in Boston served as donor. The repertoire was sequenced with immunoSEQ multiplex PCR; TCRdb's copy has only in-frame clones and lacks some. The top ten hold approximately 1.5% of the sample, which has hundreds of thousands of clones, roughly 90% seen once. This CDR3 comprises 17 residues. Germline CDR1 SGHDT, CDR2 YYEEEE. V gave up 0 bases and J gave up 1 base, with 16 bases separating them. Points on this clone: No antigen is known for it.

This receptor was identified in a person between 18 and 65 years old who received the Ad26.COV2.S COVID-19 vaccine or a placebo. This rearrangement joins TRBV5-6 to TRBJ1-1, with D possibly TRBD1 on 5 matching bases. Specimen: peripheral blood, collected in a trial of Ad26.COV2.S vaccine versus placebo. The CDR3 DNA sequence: TGTGCCAGCAGCTTGGTTCTTAGTCGGACACAGAACACTGAAGCTTTCTTT. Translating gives CASSLVLSRTQNTEAFF.